Presented here are 17 T cell receptor beta chains from one specimen sequenced in a study of CD8+CD57+ T cells in acquired aplastic anemia. Both TCR beta VDJ combination and CDR3 sequence profiling were carried out. Genomic DNA was the template for this profiling. Each CDR3 protein gets one entry after TCRdb re-called the reads with MiXCR. The sample has 160,000 or so distinct CDR3 sequences; 71% are singletons. It was patients with CD8+CD57+ cell expansion by flow cytometry who were chosen for sequencing. What was sequenced was sorted CD4+, CD8+, or CD8+CD57+ T cells (not recorded which) from PBMCs. These receptors were collected from a human donor with aplastic anemia.

This clonotype was seen at least ten times. The rearrangement uses TRBV5-6 and TRBJ1-3, with no clear D. The germline CDR1 and CDR2 sequences are SGHDT and YYEEEE. The CDR3 totals 15 residues. Trimming stripped 2 bases from V and 3 bases from J, with 12 bases between. CDR3: CASSLLGWSGNTIYF. The CDR3 DNA follows: TGTGCCAGCAGCTTACTAGGGTGGAGTGGAAACACCATATATTTT.

The chain recombines TRBV6-5 with TRBJ1-5; D remains unclear. From germline, CDR1 is MNHEY and CDR2 SVGAGI. This CDR3 has 14 residues. Trimming took off 4 bases at V and 9 bases at J, with 16 bases between the two ends. In nucleotides, the CDR3 is TGTGCCAGCAGTTCCGCCGAAGAGCCTCGGCCCCAGCATTTT. Its protein is CASSSAEEPRPQHF.

Notes on this clonotype: At one end, the junction sequence differs from germline, possibly due to a read error. The rearrangement joins TRBV9 to TRBJ1-5; 10 positions agree with TRBD1. Germline V gene data show CDR1 as SGDLS and CDR2 as YYNGEE. This CDR3 spans 19 amino acids. In DNA form, the CDR3 reads TGTGCCAGCAGCTCCCCTTTGGGCGTGGGGACAGGGGTCAATGAGCCCCAGCATTTT. Translation gives CASSSPLGVGTGVNEPQHF.

On this clonotype itself: At one end the junction does not follow the germline gene, possibly because of a read error. The chain couples TRBV5-1 to TRBJ1-5; D uncertain. Germline CDR1 SGHRS, CDR2 YFSETQ. There are 13 residues in the CDR3. CDR3: CASSVRSNQPQHF. DNA of the CDR3: TGTGCCAGCAGCGTCCGGAGCAATCAGCCCCAGCATTTT.

V and J are TRBV7-8 and TRBJ1-1; perhaps TRBD1 as D (6 bases). Germline CDR1 SGHVS, CDR2 FQNEAQ. The CDR3 loop spans 16 amino acids. V lost 3 bases and J 1 base, leaving 15 bases between the germline ends. The CDR3: CASSFSYRTENTEAFF. Written as DNA, the CDR3 is TGTGCCAGCAGCTTCTCTTACAGGACAGAGAACACTGAAGCTTTCTTT. Variable domain in full (rest from reference TRBV7-8 and TRBJ1-1): GAGVSQSPRYKVAKRGQDVALRCDPISGHVSLFWYQQALGQGPEFLTYFQNEAQLDKSGLPSDRFFAERPEGSVSTLKIQRTQQEDSAVYLCASSFSYRTENTEAFFGQGTRLTVV.

The rearrangement joins TRBV7-9 to TRBJ2-7, with TRBD1 matching 7 bases. J gave up 2 bases and V 4 bases, and 5 bases lay outside the gene matches. Germline V gene sequence: CDR1 SEHNR, CDR2 FQNEAQ (reference sequence). The CDR3 contains 14 residues. CDR3 loop: CASSSPDRTYEQYF. CDR3 nucleotide sequence: TGTGCCAGCAGCTCCCCGGACAGGACCTACGAGCAGTACTTC.

This clonotype was picked up many times. The gene calls are TRBV6-4 and TRBJ2-2; 8 bases map to TRBD1. The germline gives CDR1 MRHNA, CDR2 SNTAGT. V lost 6 bases and J lost 3; bases outside the gene matches: 6. The CDR3 length is 15 residues. CDR3 DNA sequence: TGTGCCAGCAGCAGGGGGCGAGGGGACACCGGGGAGCTGTTTTTT. Translated, it gives CASSRGRGDTGELFF.

This clonotype has a handful of counts. The chain has TRBV24-1 and TRBJ1-2; 11 nucleotides align to TRBD1. The CDR3 runs 14 residues. The junction had 7 bases not matched to a gene; V was cut back by 2 bases and J by 12 bases. Germline values: CDR1 KGHDR, CDR2 SFDVKD. Here the CDR3 reads CATSDSGTGGHHTF. As DNA, the CDR3 is TGTGCCACCAGTGATTCCGGGACAGGGGGTCATCACACCTTC.

This sequence joins TRBV5-1 and TRBJ1-1, with D unclear. Per germline, CDR1 SGHRS and CDR2 YFSETQ. This CDR3 comprises 14 residues. V lost 0 bases and J lost 1, with 7 bases in between. The DNA of the CDR3 is TGCGCCAGCAGCTTGGGACACCAGAACACTGAAGCTTTCTTT. Its translation is CASSLGHQNTEAFF.

The chain has TRBV15 and TRBJ1-3, with D tentatively TRBD1 (5 bases). V was clipped by 4 bases and J by 8 bases, with 18 bases between them. Germline CDR1 reads LNHNV; CDR2 reads YYDKDF (reference sequence). CDR3 size: 15 residues. CDR3: CATSTTMAGVYTIYF. In DNA, the CDR3 is TGTGCCACCAGCACCACGATGGCGGGGGTGTACACCATATATTTT.

In regard to this clonotype: The germline gene is not matched at one end of the junction; a read error may be the cause. This chain connects TRBV12-3 or TRBV12-4 to TRBJ1-2; D gene uncertain. The CDR3 consists of 13 residues. This CDR3 reads CANSLADNYGYTF. DNA for the CDR3: TGTGCCAACAGTTTAGCAGATAACTATGGCTACACCTTC.

V is TRBV2 and J is TRBJ2-7; D might be TRBD1 (6 bases). CDR3 length equals 14 residues. The V gene lost 5 bases and the J gene lost 2 bases, with 13 bases spanning the gap. Germline CDR1 SNHLY, CDR2 FYNNEI. The CDR3 region is CASSSDSLAYEQYF. The CDR3 DNA reads TGTGCCAGCAGTTCGGACAGCCTTGCCTACGAGCAGTACTTC.

The chain joins TRBV5-4 to TRBJ1-4; the D gene is possibly TRBD1 (5 bases). The V end lost 4 bases, the J end lost 2 bases, and 15 bases lay between the germline ends. Per the germline V gene, CDR1 is SGHNT and CDR2 is YYREEE (reference sequence). The length of the CDR3 is 16 residues. CDR3 bases: TGTGCCAGCAGCCCGGGGCTCAGGGACACTAATGAAAAACTGTTTTTT. It is translated as CASSPGLRDTNEKLFF.

The V gene is TRBV7-9, the J gene TRBJ1-6, with TRBD1 matching 7 bases. V was pared by 10 bases and J by 9 bases, with 12 bases of the junction left unmatched. CDR3 length: 14 residues. Per germline, CDR1 SEHNR and CDR2 FQNEAQ (reference sequence). CDR3 nucleotide sequence: TGTGCCAAACCGGACGGACAGGTCGGTTCACCCCTCCACTTT. It translates to CAKPDGQVGSPLHF.

This chain links TRBV12-3 or TRBV12-4 with TRBJ1-2; D is ambiguous. This CDR3 has 15 residues. The V end was cut by 3 bases, the J end by 4 bases, with 15 bases between. CDR3 nucleotides: TGTGCCAGCAGTTTCATGGTAGGAACACCCTATGGCTACACCTTC. Translated: CASSFMVGTPYGYTF.

This clonotype was seen a few times. The rearrangement joins TRBV6-1 to TRBJ2-1, with D possibly being TRBD1 or TRBD2 (6 bases each). Germline V gene data show CDR1 as MNHNS and CDR2 as SASEGT. V was pared by 1 base and J by 4 bases, with 11 bases between. The CDR3 is made up of 15 amino acids. The CDR3 coding sequence is TGTGCCAGCAGTGAAGAAGGAGGGGGGTACAATGAGCAGTTCTTC. Its translation: CASSEEGGGYNEQFF.

The sample holds a few counts of this clonotype. V usage is TRBV10-3 and J usage is TRBJ1-6, with D maybe TRBD1 (6 bases). V was clipped by 10 bases and J by 7 bases, with 17 bases between them. The germline gives CDR1 ENHRY, CDR2 SYGVKD. The CDR3 consists of 14 residues. The CDR3: CASSLQGGNSPLHF. In DNA form, the CDR3 reads TGTGCCAGCAGCCTACAGGGAGGGAATTCACCCCTCCACTTT.